The rows below give T cell receptor beta chains drawn from one sample of a study of blood T cells in healthy people across ages. TCRdb reprocessed the 5' RACE reads via MiXCR and lists one record per CDR3 protein. The sample holds 1.8 million or so distinct CDR3 sequences, about two fifths seen once. What was sequenced was blood. These receptors originate from a human donor in good health. CDR3s include the opening cysteine and the closing phenylalanine or tryptophan. A D gene is named only where the DNA matches it firmly. Size is stated for part of the rows, as once, few or many counts, or as a class when the clone is expanded.

abundance | j_gene | v_gene | d_gene | CDR3aa | CDR3nt
few | TRBJ2-5 | TRBV7-8 | TRBD2 | CASSLGGLVGETQYF | TGTGCCAGCAGCTTAGGGGGACTAGTAGGAGAGACCCAGTACTTC
few | TRBJ1-2 | TRBV11-2 | NA | CASSPPGMWDGYTF | TGTGCCAGCAGCCCCCCAGGGATGTGGGATGGCTACACCTTC
few | TRBJ1-4 | TRBV29-1 | TRBD1 | CSVGLTGGFDEKLFF | TGCAGCGTTGGTTTGACAGGGGGATTTGATGAAAAACTGTTTTTT
NA | TRBJ2-3 | TRBV7-9 | NA | CASSLMGLFTDTQYF | TGTGCCAGCAGCTTAATGGGACTCTTTACAGATACGCAGTATTTT
NA | TRBJ2-1 | TRBV7-8 | TRBD2 | CASSSRLAGGDEQFF | TGTGCCAGCAGCTCTAGACTAGCGGGGGGGGATGAGCAGTTCTTC
few | TRBJ2-1 | TRBV7-8 | NA | CASSFGFKANEQFF | TGTGCCAGCAGCTTCGGGTTTAAAGCCAATGAGCAGTTCTTC
many | TRBJ2-7 | TRBV13 | TRBD1 | CASSQQGDEQYF | TGTGCCAGCAGCCAACAGGGGGACGAGCAGTACTTC
NA | TRBJ2-5 | TRBV5-6 | NA | CASSWWTAEETQYF | TGTGCCAGCAGCTGGTGGACAGCAGAAGAGACCCAGTACTTC
NA | TRBJ2-3 | TRBV29-1 | NA | CSVPITGTTDTQYF | TGCAGCGTACCGATTACAGGGACCACAGATACGCAGTATTTT
NA | TRBJ2-1 | TRBV29-1 | NA | CSVLPSGQETQFF | TGCAGCGTTTTGCCTTCCGGCCAAGAGACCCAGTTCTTC
NA | TRBJ2-4 | TRBV20-1 | NA | CSAKQVDQYF | TGCAGTGCTAAACAGGTGGATCAGTACTTC
NA | TRBJ1-2 | TRBV28 | NA | CASSSSADHYGYTF | TGTGCCAGCAGTTCCTCGGCGGACCACTATGGCTACACCTTC
NA | TRBJ1-1 | TRBV30 | NA | CAWSLGLQAFF | TGTGCCTGGAGCTTGGGGCTTCAAGCTTTCTTT
few | TRBJ1-1 | TRBV29-1 | NA | CSVERLLRTEAFF | TGCAGCGTTGAAAGACTCCTGAGGACTGAAGCTTTCTTT
few | TRBJ1-1 | TRBV6-5 | NA | CASSYYGGSNTEAFF | TGTGCCAGCAGTTACTACGGGGGATCGAACACTGAAGCTTTCTTT
few | TRBJ2-3 | TRBV7-9 | NA | CASSHHVNGEADTQYF | TGTGCCAGCAGCCACCACGTAAACGGGGAGGCAGATACGCAGTATTTT
few | TRBJ2-3 | TRBV2 | TRBD2 | CASSLYTSGGTDTQYF | TGTGCCAGCAGCCTCTATACTAGCGGGGGTACAGATACGCAGTATTTT
NA | TRBJ1-2 | TRBV19 | NA | CASSMGRAPFYGYTF | TGTGCCAGTAGTATGGGCAGGGCACCTTTCTATGGCTACACCTTC
NA | TRBJ2-1 | TRBV4-1 | NA | CASSQEGTFSSYEQFF | TGCGCCAGCAGCCAAGAGGGGACTTTCAGCTCCTACGAGCAGTTCTTC
NA | TRBJ2-1 | TRBV5-1 | NA | CASHRRGRTYNEQFF | TGCGCCAGCCATAGGAGGGGGAGGACCTACAATGAGCAGTTCTTC
NA | TRBJ2-3 | TRBV9 | NA | CASSRFGVSEDTQYF | TGTGCCAGCAGCCGTTTCGGGGTCTCGGAAGATACGCAGTATTTT
NA | TRBJ2-1 | TRBV29-1 | NA | CSVGAPQSSYNEQFF | TGCAGCGTTGGGGCCCCCCAAAGCTCCTACAATGAGCAGTTCTTC
NA | TRBJ2-1 | TRBV29-1 | NA | CSVKGDEQFF | TGCAGCGTCAAAGGGGATGAGCAGTTCTTC
NA | TRBJ1-6 | TRBV9 | NA | CASSDADPSSPLHF | TGTGCCAGCAGCGACGCCGACCCATCCTCACCCCTCCACTTT
once | TRBJ2-7 | TRBV4-3 | NA | CASSQHTGSLYEQYF | TGCGCCAGCAGCCAACATACCGGTTCTCTCTACGAGCAGTACTTC
few | TRBJ2-1 | TRBV20-1 | TRBD1 | CSASNDRGYYNEQFF | TGCAGTGCTAGTAATGACAGGGGATATTACAATGAGCAGTTCTTC
few | TRBJ1-3 | TRBV7-4 | NA | CASSPTDIVRGTGNTIYF | TGTGCCAGCAGCCCAACCGACATTGTCAGGGGAACTGGAAACACCATATATTTT
NA | TRBJ2-6 | TRBV18 | NA | CASSPLLASQAPGANVLTF | TGTGCCAGCTCACCACTTTTAGCCAGCCAGGCCCCTGGGGCCAACGTCCTGACTTTC
few | TRBJ2-1 | TRBV29-1 | TRBD2 | CSVEKVAGGYEQFF | TGCAGCGTTGAAAAGGTAGCGGGGGGGTATGAGCAGTTCTTC
once | TRBJ2-2 | TRBV12-3/TRBV12-4 | NA | CASSPVRELFF | TGTGCCAGCAGCCCCGTCCGGGAGCTGTTTTTT
few | TRBJ2-1 | TRBV24-1 | TRBD2 | CATGGLAGGHYNEQFF | TGTGCCACCGGGGGACTAGCGGGGGGACACTACAATGAGCAGTTCTTC
NA | TRBJ1-4 | TRBV24-1 | TRBD1 | CATSEQGSEKLFF | TGTGCCACCAGTGAACAGGGGAGCGAAAAACTGTTTTTT
NA | TRBJ1-3 | TRBV4-2 | NA | CASSQDNWRMADSGNTIYF | TGTGCCAGCAGCCAAGATAATTGGCGAATGGCAGACTCTGGAAACACCATATATTTT
NA | TRBJ2-1 | TRBV5-1 | NA | CASSLALDLRNEQFF | TGCGCCAGCAGCTTGGCCCTAGACCTCAGGAATGAGCAGTTCTTC
NA | TRBJ2-7 | TRBV7-9 | TRBD2 | CASSRGRARSYEQYF | TGTGCCAGCAGCAGAGGGAGGGCCCGCTCCTACGAGCAGTACTTC
NA | TRBJ1-1 | TRBV4-2 | NA | CASSQDPQSEAFF | TGTGCCAGCAGCCAAGATCCCCAGTCTGAAGCTTTCTTT
few | TRBJ2-3 | TRBV29-1 | NA | CSVRAPDNRDGQYF | TGCAGCGTTCGCGCTCCCGACAACAGGGATGGGCAGTATTTT
few | TRBJ2-7 | TRBV6-1 | NA | CASSEAGLRTGQYF | TGTGCCAGCAGTGAAGCGGGGCTTAGAACTGGGCAGTACTTC
few | TRBJ2-1 | TRBV11-1 | NA | CASSSYTTGPQYNEQFF | TGTGCCAGCAGCTCTTACACGACAGGACCCCAGTACAATGAGCAGTTCTTC
NA | TRBJ1-1 | TRBV5-1 | NA | CASSRITGIAEAFF | TGCGCCAGCAGCCGAATTACAGGGATCGCTGAAGCTTTCTTT